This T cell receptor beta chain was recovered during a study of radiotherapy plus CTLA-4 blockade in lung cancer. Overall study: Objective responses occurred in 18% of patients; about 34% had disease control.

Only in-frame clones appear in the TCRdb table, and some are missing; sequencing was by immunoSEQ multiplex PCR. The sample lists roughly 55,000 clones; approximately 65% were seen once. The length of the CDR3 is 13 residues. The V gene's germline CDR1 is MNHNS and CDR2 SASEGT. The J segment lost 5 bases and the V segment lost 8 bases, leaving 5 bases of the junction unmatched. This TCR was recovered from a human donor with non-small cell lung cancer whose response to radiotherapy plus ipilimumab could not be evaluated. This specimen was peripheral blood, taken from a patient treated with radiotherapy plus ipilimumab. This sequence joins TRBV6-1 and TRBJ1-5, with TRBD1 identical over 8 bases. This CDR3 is CASRDRGDQPQHF. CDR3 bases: TGTGCCAGCCGAGACAGGGGAGATCAGCCCCAGCATTTT.